The 5 T cell receptor beta chains given below trace back to one sample, sequenced in a study of shared clonotypes between healthy human individuals. Assay: immunoSEQ multiplex PCR; the TCRdb copy retains only in-frame clones and omits some. The data show 650,000 to 700,000 clones, with about 90% seen just once and around a third held by the top ten. The material sequenced was memory CD8+ T cells from PBMCs. This sample's subset: CD45RO+ cells pooled with CCR7-negative TemRA cells. All receptors come from a man aged 18 to 30 in good health. Some clones in this sample may be carry-over from other donors' samples.

The rearrangement joins TRBV6-1 to TRBJ2-7; TRBD1 might be the D (5 bases). The germline CDR1 and CDR2 sequences are MNHNS and SASEGT. The CDR3 contains 11 residues. V was shortened by 3 bases and J by 9 bases, with 9 bases between the two germline ends. This CDR3 is CASSEGLGQYF. In DNA, the CDR3 is TGTGCCAGCAGTGAGGGGCTCGGGCAGTACTTC.

V gene TRBV9 combines with J gene TRBJ2-7, with D perhaps TRBD2 (5 bases). The CDR3 length is 16 residues. Germline V CDR1 and CDR2: SGDLS, YYNGEE. The V gene lost 4 bases and the J gene lost 0 bases, with 17 bases spanning the gap. The CDR3 DNA is TGTGCCAGCAGCCCGGCTATAGGGAGAGGCTCCTACGAGCAGTACTTC. Protein sequence: CASSPAIGRGSYEQYF.

The V and J genes are TRBV9 and TRBJ2-2; D gene uncertain. V was trimmed by 6 bases and J by 2 bases, leaving 8 bases between them. Germline assignment: CDR1 SGDLS and CDR2 YYNGEE. The CDR3 loop spans 13 amino acids. This CDR3 reads CASTKSNTGELFF. The DNA for the CDR3 is TGTGCCAGCACCAAAAGTAACACCGGGGAGCTGTTTTTT.

The chain uses TRBV6-1 and TRBJ1-1; the D is unclear. V lost 3 bases, J lost 3 bases, and 8 bases lay in between. Germline CDR1 and CDR2: MNHNS and SASEGT. The CDR3 is 13 residues long. The CDR3 sequence: CASSDWGYTEAFF. CDR3 in DNA: TGTGCCAGCAGTGATTGGGGATACACTGAAGCTTTCTTT.

The rearrangement links TRBV15 to TRBJ1-5, with D unclear. The CDR3 runs to 15 residues. Germline V gene data show CDR1 as LNHNV and CDR2 as YYDKDF (reference sequence). Trimming pared 0 bases from V and 6 bases from J, leaving 12 bases between. The CDR3 DNA follows: TGTGCCACCAGCAGAGAGGGGTTTGAGGGTCAGCCCCAGCATTTT. Residues: CATSREGFEGQPQHF.